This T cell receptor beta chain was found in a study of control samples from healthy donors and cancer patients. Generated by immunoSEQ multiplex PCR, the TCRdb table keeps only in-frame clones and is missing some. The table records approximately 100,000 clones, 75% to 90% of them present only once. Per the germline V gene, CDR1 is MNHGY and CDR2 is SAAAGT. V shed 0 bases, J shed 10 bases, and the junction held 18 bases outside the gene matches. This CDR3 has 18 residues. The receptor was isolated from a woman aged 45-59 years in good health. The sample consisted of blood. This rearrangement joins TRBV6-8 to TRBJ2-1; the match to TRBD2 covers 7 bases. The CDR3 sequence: CASSYSRWGREGLGEQFF. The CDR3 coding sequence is TGTGCCAGCAGTTACTCGAGATGGGGAAGGGAGGGCCTAGGGGAGCAGTTCTTC.